This T cell receptor beta chain was recorded in a study of identical twins. This clonotype was picked up many times. A single record per CDR3 protein comes from TCRdb applying MiXCR to the 5' RACE reads. The repertoire holds about 660,000 distinct CDR3 sequences, approximately 9% seen once, with more than 0.75% in the top ten. Healthy Caucasians made up all donors. V lost 7 bases, J lost 0 bases, and 16 bases lay in between. The CDR3 consists of 16 residues. CDR1 is SGHVS and CDR2 is FQNEAQ in the germline V gene. Another study also made use of these data, one on yellow fever vaccine responses in identical twins.

This receptor was taken from a woman aged 18-29 years in good health. V and J are TRBV7-8 and TRBJ1-5; D unclear. The specimen sequenced was PBMCs. The CDR3 loop reads CASTLRWRNSNQPQHF. The CDR3 DNA reads as TGTGCCAGCACCCTTAGGTGGAGAAATAGCAATCAGCCCCAGCATTTT. Variable domain in full (rest from reference TRBV7-8 and TRBJ1-5): GAGVSQSPRYKVAKRGQDVALRCDPISGHVSLFWYQQALGQGPEFLTYFQNEAQLDKSGLPSDRFFAERPEGSVSTLKIQRTQQEDSAVYLCASTLRWRNSNQPQHFGDGTRLSIL.